What follows are 21 T cell receptor beta chains derived from one specimen sequenced in a study of T cells in Graves' hyperthyroidism and ophthalmopathy. RNA transcripts served as the template for amplifying TCR beta CDR3 regions. RT-PCR in the first round (using the HTBI primer set) targeted the TCR CDR3. Each CDR3 protein gets one entry after TCRdb re-called the multiplex PCR reads with MiXCR. The sample yields 800,000 or so distinct CDR3 sequences, roughly 37% seen once. The sample comprised blood. The receptors derive from a young man with Graves' hyperthyroidism.

The chain is built from TRBV25-1 and TRBJ1-2; 9 bases match TRBD1. CDR1 is MGHDK and CDR2 is SYGVNS in the germline V gene. The CDR3 is made up of 17 amino acids. V lost 4 bases and J lost 2; bases outside the gene matches: 11. In DNA form, the CDR3 reads TGTGCCAGCAGTGGTACGGGACAGGGCGTATCAAACTATGGCTACACCTTC. It specifies CASSGTGQGVSNYGYTF.

This clonotype showed up just a few times. The chain employs TRBV11-2 and TRBJ2-7; 10 bases map to TRBD1. Unmatched junction bases numbered 3, after V lost 3 bases and J lost 4 bases. The length of the CDR3 is 14 residues. From germline, CDR1 is SGHAT and CDR2 FQNNGV. CDR3 residues: CASSFDRGLYEQYF. The CDR3 coding sequence is TGTGCCAGCAGCTTTGACAGGGGGCTATACGAGCAGTACTTC.

The J gene is TRBJ2-7, the V gene TRBV21-1; the D call in the table, TRBD1, was not verified against the DNA. TRBV21-1 is flagged as a pseudogene. The CDR3 runs 16 residues. CDR3 sequence: CASSTSGGDRGDEQYF. The CDR3, as DNA: TGTGCCAGCAGCACCTCCGGGGGGGACAGGGGGGACGAGCAGTACTTC.

The chain uses TRBV9 and TRBJ2-7; TRBD2 matches 7 bases. There are 14 residues in the CDR3. Germline assignment: CDR1 SGDLS and CDR2 YYNGEE. V lost 4 bases and J lost 3; bases outside the gene matches: 7. The CDR3: CASSQDSGGYEQYF. The CDR3 DNA sequence: TGTGCCAGCAGCCAAGATTCGGGGGGCTACGAGCAGTACTTC.

The sample holds a few counts of this clonotype. The genes are TRBV20-1 and TRBJ1-2; D ambiguous. Germline V gene lookup returns CDR1 DFQATT and CDR2 SNEGSKA (reference sequence). The CDR3 is 16 amino acids. The ends were cut back, 6 bases at V and 4 bases at J, with 24 bases in the middle. The CDR3 DNA reads as TGCAGTGCGTTAGGGTATCACTCCATCCCGGCCTATGGCTACACCTTC. Translation gives CSALGYHSIPAYGYTF.

This clonotype has just a few counts. The chain recombines TRBV6-6 with TRBJ1-6; D unclear. Per the germline V gene, CDR1 is MNHNY and CDR2 is SVGAGI (reference sequence). The CDR3 is 13 amino acids. Trimming took 2 bases from V and 7 from J, leaving 6 bases between them. Written as DNA, the CDR3 is TGTGCCAGCAGTTACGAGGGAAATTCACCCCTCCACTTT. This gives the protein CASSYEGNSPLHF.

This clonotype was seen ten or more times. The J gene is TRBJ2-5, the V gene TRBV7-9, with D possibly TRBD1 on 6 matching bases. V lost 3 bases, J lost 2 bases, and 10 bases lay in between. CDR3 length: 14 amino acids. Germline V gene lookup returns CDR1 SEHNR and CDR2 FQNEAQ (reference sequence). CDR3 sequence: CASSFRTVQETQYF. CDR3 nucleotides: TGTGCCAGCAGCTTTAGGACAGTGCAAGAGACCCAGTACTTC.

This clonotype was seen at least ten times. The genes are TRBV15 and TRBJ2-5; D perhaps matches TRBD2 (5 bases). Trimming took off 1 base at V and 5 bases at J, with 8 bases between the two ends. The CDR3 runs to 13 residues. Germline V CDR1 and CDR2: LNHNV, YYDKDF (reference sequence). The CDR3 reads CATSRGETETQYF. The CDR3 DNA sequence: TGTGCCACCAGCAGAGGGGAGACGGAGACCCAGTACTTC.

This clonotype occurred many times. The chain has TRBV6-1 and TRBJ1-5; the match to TRBD1 covers 9 bases. The germline V gene encodes CDR1 MNHNS and CDR2 SASEGT. The CDR3 runs to 15 residues. V shed 5 bases and J 3 bases; nucleotides not matched to a gene: 5. The DNA for the CDR3 is TGTGCCAGCAGTACCGGGACAGGGAACAATCAGCCCCAGCATTTT. Amino acid sequence: CASSTGTGNNQPQHF.

This chain links TRBV6-2 or TRBV6-3 with TRBJ1-2; 8 bases are a match to TRBD1. This CDR3 comprises 13 residues. Germline CDR1 reads MNHEY; CDR2 reads SVGEGT. This chain's CDR3 is CARDTGGHYGYTF. CDR3 bases: TGTGCTAGGGATACAGGGGGGCACTATGGCTACACCTTC.

This clonotype was seen ten or more times. The gene calls are TRBV15 and TRBJ1-1, with D hard to call. This CDR3 region has 14 residues. In germline, CDR1 is LNHNV, CDR2 YYDKDF (reference sequence). The germline V and J ends were trimmed by 0 bases and 6 bases, with 11 bases remaining between them. The CDR3, as DNA: TGTGCCACCAGCAGAGAGGTTGGAGCACCTGAAGCTTTCTTT. Translated: CATSREVGAPEAFF.

This clonotype was counted at least ten times. J is TRBJ1-1 and V is TRBV24-1; 9 bases agree with TRBD1. The CDR3 is 16 residues long. The trim removed 5 bases at V and 1 base at J, leaving 7 bases unmatched. CDR1 is KGHDR, CDR2 SFDVKD, per germline. The CDR3 reads CATSAGGQGKNTEAFF. For the CDR3, the DNA is TGTGCCACCAGTGCCGGCGGACAGGGGAAGAACACTGAAGCTTTCTTT.

The rearrangement links TRBV20-1 to TRBJ1-6; 7 bases agree with TRBD1. The J segment lost 8 bases and the V segment lost 6 bases, leaving 10 bases of the junction unmatched. There are 14 residues in the CDR3. CDR1 is DFQATT and CDR2 is SNEGSKA in the germline V gene (reference sequence). The DNA for the CDR3 is TGCAGTGCCAGCAGCCTCAGGGGGGATTCACCCCTCCACTTT. Translation: CSASSLRGDSPLHF.

This clonotype turned up a few times. The rearrangement joins TRBV20-1 to TRBJ1-1; D gene unclear. Germline V gene lookup returns CDR1 DFQATT and CDR2 SNEGSKA (reference sequence). The CDR3 covers 14 residues. Trimming took off 6 bases at V and 6 bases at J, with 20 bases between the two ends. The CDR3 DNA is TGCAGTGCCCCAGGCCTCCGGGGTTCGTCTGAAGCTTTCTTT. It translates to CSAPGLRGSSEAFF.

Ten or more counts support this clonotype. This rearrangement joins TRBV24-1 to TRBJ1-3; a possible D gene is TRBD1 (5 bases). The V gene's germline CDR1 is KGHDR and CDR2 SFDVKD. Trimming removed 5 bases at V and 0 bases at J, with 19 bases between. The CDR3 length is 18 residues. The CDR3 nucleotides are TGTGCCACCAGTGCCGCTTCTCCGGGACGCCGCTCTGGAAACACCATATATTTT. This translates into CATSAASPGRRSGNTIYF.

The chain uses TRBV20-1 and TRBJ2-7; 8 nucleotides agree with TRBD2. The CDR3 is 14 amino acids. The V gene end was trimmed by 2 bases and the J gene end by 3 bases; junction bases not matched to a gene: 6. Germline loops: CDR1 DFQATT, CDR2 SNEGSKA (reference sequence). The CDR3 DNA sequence: TGCAGTGCTAGAAAGCGGGAGTTCTACTACGAGCAGTACTTC. It encodes CSARKREFYYEQYF.

This clonotype was seen more than once but under ten times. J is TRBJ2-7 and V is TRBV7-6; 7 nucleotides match TRBD1. Germline CDR1 is SGHVS and CDR2 is FNYEAQ. There are 15 residues in the CDR3. The V gene end was trimmed by 0 bases and the J gene end by 1 base; junction bases not matched to a gene: 3. CDR3 sequence reads: CASSLAPGGSYEQYF. The CDR3 DNA is TGTGCCAGCAGCTTAGCCCCAGGGGGATCCTACGAGCAGTACTTC.

This clonotype was counted many times. The chain couples TRBV15 to TRBJ1-2; D is unclear. There are 12 residues in the CDR3. V lost 3 bases, J lost 2 bases, and 4 bases lay in between. Germline-derived CDR1 and CDR2 are LNHNV and YYDKDF (reference sequence). The CDR3 DNA is TGTGCCACCAGCAGTCAAAACTATGGCTACACCTTC. This encodes CATSSQNYGYTF.

The rearrangement uses TRBV5-1 and TRBJ1-1, with D possibly matching TRBD1 (5 bases). The V and J ends lost 2 bases and 3 bases respectively, with 11 bases between them. CDR1 and CDR2 from the germline V gene are SGHRS and YFSETQ. The CDR3 runs 14 residues. CDR3 amino acids: CASSLRGADTEAFF. The CDR3, as DNA: TGCGCCAGCAGCTTACGGGGCGCGGACACTGAAGCTTTCTTT.

V gene TRBV10-3 combines with J gene TRBJ1-5; D gene uncertain. The germline gives CDR1 ENHRY, CDR2 SYGVKD. The germline V and J ends were trimmed by 6 bases and 6 bases, with 18 bases remaining between them. The CDR3 totals 15 residues. The chain's CDR3 is CAISSLVEGGQPQHF. In nucleotides, the CDR3 is TGTGCCATCAGCAGCTTGGTTGAGGGCGGTCAGCCCCAGCATTTT.

This clonotype was counted only a few times. The J gene is TRBJ2-6, the V gene TRBV20-1, with TRBD2 matching 8 bases. The CDR3 is 14 amino acids. Germline CDR1 and CDR2: DFQATT and SNEGSKA (reference sequence). V lost 6 bases and J lost 0; bases outside the gene matches: 1. The CDR3 sequence: CSAGTSSGANVLTF. CDR3 coding DNA: TGCAGTGCCGGGACTAGCTCTGGGGCCAACGTCCTGACTTTC.